This TCR beta chain was sequenced during a study of blood T cell repertoires in COVID-19. Background on the study: Acute and convalescent COVID-19 samples came from the United States, Italy and Spain. From T cells, B-cell-depleted T cells, or PBMCs came the material, which was cDNA or gDNA.

This CDR3 has 15 residues. Trimming took off 7 bases at V and 5 bases at J, with 20 bases between the two ends. The germline gives CDR1 SGHRS, CDR2 YFSETQ. Authors' data handling: Nucleated cell number was recorded as an estimate derived from reference gene primer amplification. The protocol was immunoSEQ multiplex PCR, while the TCRdb copy is restricted to in-frame clones and leaves out a portion. That table furnishes V, J and clone size, whereas the DNA furnished D and trimming. Among about 280,000 clones listed, approximately 91% were seen once. Material for sequencing was peripheral blood. The sequence was obtained from a young man with active or convalescent COVID-19. The chain joins TRBV5-1 to TRBJ2-3; tentative D call: TRBD2 (7 bases). CDR3 sequence reads: CASSLGGRPGDTQYF. The CDR3 DNA follows: TGCGCCAGCTCACTGGGGGGGCGCCCCGGAGATACGCAGTATTTT. Combining the CDR3 with reference TRBV5-1 and TRBJ2-3 gives the whole variable domain KAGVTQTPRYLIKTRGQQVTLSCSPISGHRSVSWYQQTPGQGLQFLFEYFSETQRNKGNFPGRFSGRQFSNSRSEMNVSTLELGDSALYLCASSLGGRPGDTQYFGPGTRLTVL.